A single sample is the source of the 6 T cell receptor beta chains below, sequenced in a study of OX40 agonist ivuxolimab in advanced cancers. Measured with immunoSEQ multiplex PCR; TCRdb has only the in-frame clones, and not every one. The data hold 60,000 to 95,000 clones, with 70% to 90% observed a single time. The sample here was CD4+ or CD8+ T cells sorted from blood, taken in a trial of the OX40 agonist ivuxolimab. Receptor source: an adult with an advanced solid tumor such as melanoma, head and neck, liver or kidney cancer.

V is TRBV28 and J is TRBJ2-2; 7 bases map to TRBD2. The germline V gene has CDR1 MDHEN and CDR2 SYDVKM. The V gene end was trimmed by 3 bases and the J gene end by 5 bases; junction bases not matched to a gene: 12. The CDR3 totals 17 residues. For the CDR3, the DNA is TGTGCCAGCAGTTTTAAGAGTTCGGGACTAAGGACCGGGGAGCTGTTTTTT. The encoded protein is CASSFKSSGLRTGELFF.

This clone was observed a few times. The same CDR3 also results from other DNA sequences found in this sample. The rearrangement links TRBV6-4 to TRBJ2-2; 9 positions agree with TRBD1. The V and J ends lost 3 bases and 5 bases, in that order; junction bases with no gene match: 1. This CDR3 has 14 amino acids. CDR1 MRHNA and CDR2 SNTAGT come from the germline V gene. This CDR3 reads CASSEQGATGELFF. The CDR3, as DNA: TGTGCCAGCAGTGAACAGGGGGCAACCGGGGAGCTGTTTTTT.

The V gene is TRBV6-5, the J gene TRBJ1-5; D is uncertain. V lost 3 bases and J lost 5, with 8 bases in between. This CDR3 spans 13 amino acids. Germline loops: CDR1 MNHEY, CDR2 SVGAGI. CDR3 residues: CASSYYADQPQHF. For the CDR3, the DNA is TGTGCCAGCAGTTATTACGCCGATCAGCCCCAGCATTTT.

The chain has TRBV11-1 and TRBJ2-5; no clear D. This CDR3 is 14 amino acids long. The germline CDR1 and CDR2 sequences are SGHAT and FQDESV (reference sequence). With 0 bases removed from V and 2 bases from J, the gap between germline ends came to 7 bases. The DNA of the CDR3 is TGTGCCAGCAGCTTAGCTCCTAGGCAAGAGACCCAGTACTTC. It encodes CASSLAPRQETQYF. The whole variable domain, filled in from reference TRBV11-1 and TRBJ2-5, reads EAEVAQSPRYKITEKSQAVAFWCDPISGHATLYWYRQILGQGPELLVQFQDESVVDDSQLPKDRFSAERLKGVDSTLKIQPAELGDSAMYLCASSLAPRQETQYFGPGTRLLVL.

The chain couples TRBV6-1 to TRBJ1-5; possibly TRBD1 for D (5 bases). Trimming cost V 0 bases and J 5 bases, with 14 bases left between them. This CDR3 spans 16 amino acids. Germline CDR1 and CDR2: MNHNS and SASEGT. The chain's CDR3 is CASSEALRGAYQPQHF. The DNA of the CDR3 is TGTGCCAGCAGTGAAGCGCTAAGGGGCGCGTATCAGCCCCAGCATTTT.

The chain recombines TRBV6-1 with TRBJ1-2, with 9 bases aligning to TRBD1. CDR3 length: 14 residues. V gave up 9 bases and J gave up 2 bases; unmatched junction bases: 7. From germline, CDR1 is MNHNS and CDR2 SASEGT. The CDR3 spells CASHLGTGNYGYTF. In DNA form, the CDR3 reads TGTGCCAGTCACCTAGGGACAGGGAACTATGGCTACACCTTC.